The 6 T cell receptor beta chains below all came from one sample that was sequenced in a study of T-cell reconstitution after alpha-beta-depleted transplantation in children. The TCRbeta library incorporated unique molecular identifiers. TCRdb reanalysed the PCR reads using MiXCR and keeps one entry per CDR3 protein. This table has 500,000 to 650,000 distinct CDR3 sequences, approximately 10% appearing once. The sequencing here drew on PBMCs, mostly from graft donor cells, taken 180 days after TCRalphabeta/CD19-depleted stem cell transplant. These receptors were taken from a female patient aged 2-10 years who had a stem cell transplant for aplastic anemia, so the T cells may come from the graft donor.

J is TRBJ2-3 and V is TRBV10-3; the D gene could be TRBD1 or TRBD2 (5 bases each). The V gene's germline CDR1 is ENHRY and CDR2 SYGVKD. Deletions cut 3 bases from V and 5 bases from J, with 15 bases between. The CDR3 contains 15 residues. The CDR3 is CAISDPGLVRDTQYF. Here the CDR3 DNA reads TGTGCCATCAGTGACCCGGGGCTAGTTAGAGATACGCAGTATTTT.

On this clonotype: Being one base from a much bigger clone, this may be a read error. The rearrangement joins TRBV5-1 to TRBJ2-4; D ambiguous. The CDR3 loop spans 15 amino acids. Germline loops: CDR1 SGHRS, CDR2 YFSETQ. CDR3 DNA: TGCGCCAGCAGCTTGGATGCTATCGTCAAAAACATGCAGTACTTC. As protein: CASSLDAIVKNMQYF.

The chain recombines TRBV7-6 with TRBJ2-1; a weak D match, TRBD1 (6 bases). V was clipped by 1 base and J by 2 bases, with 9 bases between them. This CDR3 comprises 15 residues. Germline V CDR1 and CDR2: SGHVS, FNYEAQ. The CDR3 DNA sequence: TGTGCCAGCAGCTTAGACAGGGCGCCCTACAATGAGCAGTTCTTC. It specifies CASSLDRAPYNEQFF.

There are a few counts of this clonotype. CDR3 region: CAISEAAGAEAFF. The CDR3 DNA sequence: TGTGCCATCAGTGAGGCGGCAGGGGCGGAAGCTTTCTTT. The chain recombines TRBV10-3 with TRBJ1-1; D is possibly TRBD1 (6 bases). CDR1 and CDR2 (germline): ENHRY, SYGVKD. Trimming removed 2 bases from V and 8 bases from J, with 12 bases in between. CDR3 length: 13 amino acids.

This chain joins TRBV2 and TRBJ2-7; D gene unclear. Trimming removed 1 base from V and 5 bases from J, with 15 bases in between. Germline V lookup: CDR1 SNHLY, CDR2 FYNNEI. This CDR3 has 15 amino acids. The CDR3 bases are TGTGCCAGCAGTGAAGAAAGGGTGATTGCGGACGAGCAGTACTTC. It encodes CASSEERVIADEQYF.

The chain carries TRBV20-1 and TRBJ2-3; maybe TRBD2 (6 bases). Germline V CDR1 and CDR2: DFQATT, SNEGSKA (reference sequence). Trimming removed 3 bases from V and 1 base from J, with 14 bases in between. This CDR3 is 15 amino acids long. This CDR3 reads CSASTFGGGTDTQYF. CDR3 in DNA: TGCAGTGCTAGCACCTTCGGCGGGGGCACAGATACGCAGTATTTT.